The entry below describes one TCR beta chain. Repertoires were generated with immunoSEQ multiplex PCR, while TCRdb's copy carries only in-frame clones and drops some. Here the sample spans approximately 35,000 clones, around 88% being singletons. The data were taken from a study of T cell responses to AZD1222 COVID-19 vaccine. The receptor's source is an adult in good health. Sample: peripheral blood, taken on day 0 of AZD1222 vaccination.

The CDR3 loop reads CASSQDWTAGNTIYF. CDR3 DNA sequence: TGCGCCAGCAGCCAAGACTGGACAGCCGGAAACACCATATATTTT. V is TRBV4-1 and J is TRBJ1-3; possible D gene TRBD1, 6 bases. Germline V CDR1 and CDR2: MGHRA, YSYEKL. V dropped 0 bases and J dropped 4 bases, with 10 bases sitting between them. CDR3 length equals 15 residues.